This T cell receptor beta chain was documented in a study of shared clonotypes between healthy human individuals. Study in general: Donors were a couple of women and a few men aged 18 to 49.

Germline CDR1 is SNHLY and CDR2 is FYNNEI. V gave up 7 bases and J gave up 8 bases, with 14 bases separating them. CDR3 length equals 12 residues. TCRdb's table, derived via immunoSEQ multiplex PCR, lists solely in-frame clones and lacks some. The sample has more than 850,000 clones, 75% to 85% seen once; the top ten hold approximately 0.5%. This clonotype was sampled from a man younger than 35 in good health. Some clones in this sample may be carry-over from other donors' samples. The sample taken for sequencing was memory CD4+ T cells from PBMCs. Subset given: CD45RA-negative fraction. The V and J genes are TRBV2 and TRBJ1-2; D is undetermined. The CDR3 DNA reads as TGTGCCAGCACCGAGGGTCGCCCCGGCTACACCTTC. Residues: CASTEGRPGYTF.